This TCR beta chain was obtained from a study of blood T cell repertoires in COVID-19. Looking at the study overall: The United States, Italy and Spain provided the acute and convalescent COVID-19 samples.

Source study methods: Nucleated cell counts were estimated from reference gene primer amplification. TCRdb's table, derived via immunoSEQ multiplex PCR, lists solely in-frame clones and lacks some. Clone size and the V and J calls come from that table; the DNA yielded D and trimming. The sample has about 250,000 clones; roughly 90% are singletons. The age range of participants was roughly 18 to 90 years, with residence in around 22 US areas. Symptom resolution, clearance, or two negative PCRs marked donors in Cohort 3 as recovered. Turning to this clone: One end of the junction is discordant with germline, which a read error may explain.

This clonotype originated in a woman aged 45-60 years who had recovered from COVID-19. The sample comprised PBMCs or T cells enriched from blood (not recorded which).

CDR3 residues: CASSLIRELFF. The CDR3 coding sequence is TGTGCCAGCAGTTTAATTCGGGAGCTGTTCTTC. The rearrangement uses TRBV28 and TRBJ2-1; D may be TRBD2 (6 bases). Germline loops: CDR1 MDHEN, CDR2 SYDVKM. The CDR3 is 11 amino acids. The full variable domain, completed using reference TRBV28 and TRBJ2-1, is DVKVTQSSRYLVKRTGEKVFLECVQDMDHENMFWYRQDPGLGLRLIYFSYDVKMKEKGDIPEGYSVSREKKERFSLILESASTNQTSMYLCASSLIRELFFGPGTRLTVL.